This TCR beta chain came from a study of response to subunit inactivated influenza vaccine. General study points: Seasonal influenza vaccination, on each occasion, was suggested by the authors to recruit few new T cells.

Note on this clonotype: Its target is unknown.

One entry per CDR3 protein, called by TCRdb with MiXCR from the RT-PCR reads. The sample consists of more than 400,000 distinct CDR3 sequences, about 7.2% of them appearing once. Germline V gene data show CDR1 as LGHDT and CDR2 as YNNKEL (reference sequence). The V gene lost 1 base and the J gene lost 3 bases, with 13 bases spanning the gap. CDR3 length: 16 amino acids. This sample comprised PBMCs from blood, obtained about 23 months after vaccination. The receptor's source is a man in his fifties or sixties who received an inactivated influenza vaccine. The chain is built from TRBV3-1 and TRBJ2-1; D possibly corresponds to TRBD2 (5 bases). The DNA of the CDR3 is TGTGCCAGCAGCCAAGGAGGATGGCGGGTCTACAATGAGCAGTTCTTC. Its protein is CASSQGGWRVYNEQFF.